The 24 T cell receptor beta chains below come from one sample, sequenced in a study of T cells in women clearing cervical HPV infection. Assay: immunoSEQ multiplex PCR; the TCRdb copy retains only in-frame clones and omits some. The sample table sets out some 23,000 clones. Specimen: blood buffy coat. The receptors shown here come from a woman between 18 and 75 years old with a cervical HPV16 infection that either progressed to CIN3+ or cleared (not recorded which).

On this clone itself: The DNA ends 3 residues before the CDR3 does, and the rest of the CDR3 is filled in from the germline J gene. The J gene is TRBJ2-5, the V gene TRBV5-1; the match to TRBD1 covers 7 bases. The germline CDR1 and CDR2 sequences are SGHRS and YFSETQ. The CDR3 loop spans 15 amino acids. V was pared by 5 bases and J by 7 bases, with 14 bases of the junction left unmatched. The CDR3 loop is CASRNQTGWVRTQYF. CDR3 DNA (partial): TGCGCCAGCAGGAACCAGACAGGGTGGGTTAGGACC.

As regards this clone: The read halts 3 residues ahead of the CDR3 end, with the missing end drawn from the germline J gene. The genes are TRBV18 and TRBJ2-1; the match to TRBD1 covers 7 bases. CDR1 KGHSH and CDR2 LQKENI come from the germline V gene. J gave up 6 bases and V 0 bases, and 8 bases lay outside the gene matches. There are 16 residues in the CDR3. The CDR3 sequence: CASSPPSRGRGNEQFF. The CDR3 bases that were read are TGTGCCAGCTCACCACCCTCAAGGGGGCGAGGCAATGAG.

Of note for this clone: The CDR3 is cut off 3 residues early in the read; its end comes from the germline J gene. The V gene is TRBV30, the J gene TRBJ1-2; 8 bases align to TRBD1. This CDR3 is built from 16 residues. V dropped 3 bases and J dropped 0; count of bases not matched to a gene: 9. The germline gives CDR1 GTSNPN, CDR2 SVGIG (reference sequence). The CDR3 region is CAWSGGQGQTNYGYTF. The sequenced part of the CDR3 DNA is TGTGCCTGGAGCGGAGGACAGGGACAAACTAACTATGGC. The full variable domain, rest sourced from reference TRBV30 and TRBJ1-2, is SQTIHQWPATLVQPVGSPLSLECTVEGTSNPNLYWYRQAAGRGLQLLFYSVGIGQISSEVPQNLSASRPQDRQFILSSKKLLLSDSGFYLCAWSGGQGQTNYGYTFGSGTRLTVV.

As concerns this clone: The read stops 3 residues short of the end of the CDR3; the missing end is completed from the germline J gene. The rearrangement uses TRBV6-2 or TRBV6-3 and TRBJ2-7; TRBD1 matches at 8 bases. Germline CDR1 MNHEY, CDR2 SVGEGT. The junction had 6 bases not matched to a gene; V was cut back by 0 bases and J by 5 bases. The CDR3 sequence is 15 residues long. The CDR3 loop is CASSYSGQGIDEQYF. The covered CDR3 bases are TGTGCCAGCAGTTACTCCGGACAGGGCATCGACGAG.

With regard to this clone: The read finishes 3 residues shy of the CDR3 end, and the germline J gene is used to complete it. This chain links TRBV6-2 or TRBV6-3 with TRBJ1-2; possibly TRBD1 for D (5 bases). The CDR3 has 15 residues. V was cut by 6 bases and J by 2 bases, with 16 bases left in between. The germline CDR1 and CDR2 sequences are MNHEY and SVGEGT. This chain's CDR3 is CASSGWGRLNYGYTF. CDR3 DNA, as far as it was read: TGTGCCAGCAGCGGCTGGGGCAGGCTAAACTATGGC.

The CDR3 bases that were read are TGTGCCAGCAGTGGTACAGGGGATGGC. This sequence encodes CASSGTGDG. From start to end, the CDR3 is CASSGTGDGYTF. The chain joins TRBV2 to TRBJ1-2; 7 nucleotides match TRBD1. The read stops 3 residues short of the end of the CDR3; the missing end is completed from the germline J gene. Unmatched junction bases numbered 2, after V lost 4 bases and J lost 6 bases. This CDR3 contains 12 residues. Germline CDR1 SNHLY, CDR2 FYNNEI.

Details on this clone: With the read ending 3 residues before the CDR3 end, the germline J gene is used to fill in that end. The genes are TRBV29-1 and TRBJ2-3, with 9 positions matching TRBD2. The CDR3 has 16 amino acids. Germline-derived CDR1 and CDR2 are SQVTM and ANQGSEA. V was pared by 7 bases and J by 8 bases, with 19 bases of the junction left unmatched. Incomplete CDR3 DNA: TGCAGCGCCCAGCCCCCGGGACTAGCCCCCCGTGGTACG. Its protein is CSAQPPGLAPRGT. The whole CDR3 sequence is CSAQPPGLAPRGTQYF.

On this clone itself: The CDR3 is cut off 3 residues early in the read; its end comes from the germline J gene. This sequence joins TRBV12-3 or TRBV12-4 and TRBJ1-1; D is uncertain. CDR3 length: 13 amino acids. V dropped 4 bases and J dropped 5 bases, with 11 bases sitting between them. Partial CDR3 DNA: TGTGCCAGCAGTTGGACGTCGGGGACTGAA. This codes for CASSWTSGTE. The full CDR3 protein is CASSWTSGTEAFF.

Concerning this clone: Coverage ceases 3 residues before the CDR3 finishes, and the germline J gene fills in the end. Other DNA sequences in the sample encode the same CDR3. The genes are TRBV7-8 and TRBJ2-7; 9 nucleotides line up with TRBD2. The V gene end was trimmed by 4 bases and the J gene end by 6 bases; junction bases not matched to a gene: 19. Germline V gives CDR1 SGHVS, CDR2 FQNEAQ. CDR3 length: 18 residues. The sequenced CDR3 bases are TGTGCCAGCAGCTCACCCCCCGGGGCTAGCGGGAAAAGGGGCGAG. Protein sequence: CASSSPPGASGKRGE. The full-length CDR3 reads as CASSSPPGASGKRGEQYF.

In the case of this clone: The read terminates 3 residues ahead of where the CDR3 ends, so the germline J gene completes it. The chain recombines TRBV19 with TRBJ2-7; the D gene is possibly TRBD1 (6 bases). Germline CDR1 LNHDA, CDR2 SQIVND (reference sequence). V was clipped by 2 bases and J by 2 bases, with 16 bases between them. CDR3 size: 16 residues. This CDR3 is CASSIPFGTQPYEQYF. The covered CDR3 bases are TGTGCCAGTAGTATACCGTTTGGGACACAGCCCTACGAG.

The chain's CDR3 is CASSRAGVDSYEQYF. The CDR3 bases that were read are TGTGCCAGCAGCCGAGCGGGAGTTGACTCCTACGAG. The J gene is TRBJ2-7, the V gene TRBV2; the match to TRBD2 covers 8 bases. The CDR3 end falls 3 residues outside the read, so it is completed with the germline J gene. CDR3 length equals 15 residues. Trimming took 6 bases from V and 0 from J; bases not matched to a gene: 7. CDR1 and CDR2 (germline): SNHLY, FYNNEI. The variable domain in full, with the rest retrieved from reference TRBV2 and TRBJ2-7, is EPEVTQTPSHQVTQMGQEVILRCVPISNHLYFYWYRQILGQKVEFLVSFYNNEISEKSEIFDDQFSVERPDGSNFTLKIRSTKLEDSAMYFCASSRAGVDSYEQYFGPGTRLTVT.

On this clone: The read ends 3 residues early relative to the CDR3; the germline J gene fills the gap. The chain uses TRBV7-2 and TRBJ1-6; the D gene is possibly TRBD1 (6 bases). CDR3 length equals 15 residues. The germline V gene has CDR1 SGHTA and CDR2 FQGNSA. With 6 bases removed from V and 7 bases from J, the gap between germline ends came to 16 bases. CDR3 DNA (partial): TGTGCCAGCAGTCGACCAGGGGTCGGGAATTCACCC. Protein: CASSRPGVGNSP. The full CDR3 is CASSRPGVGNSPLHF.

For this clone: The CDR3 extends 3 residues past the end of the read, so its final part is completed from the germline J gene. The genes are TRBV2 and TRBJ2-2; no clear D. This CDR3 contains 13 residues. V lost 5 bases, J lost 1 base, and 5 bases lay in between. Germline V gene data show CDR1 as SNHLY and CDR2 as FYNNEI. The CDR3 bases that were read are TGTGCCAGCAGTCCAGGGAACACCGGGGAG. Translated: CASSPGNTGE. The entire CDR3 reads CASSPGNTGELFF.

About this clone itself: The read ends 3 residues before the CDR3 terminus; that terminus is restored from the germline J gene. The rearrangement uses TRBV12-3 or TRBV12-4 and TRBJ2-1; 9 positions agree with TRBD1. This CDR3 comprises 15 residues. The junction had 10 bases not matched to a gene; V was cut back by 6 bases and J by 7 bases. The DNA read from the CDR3 is TGTGCCAGCAGCCTATTACAGGGGGCTTGGAATGAG. It encodes CASSLLQGAWNE. The whole CDR3 protein is CASSLLQGAWNEQFF.

About this clone: The CDR3 end is not reached by the read, which stops 3 residues before it; the germline J gene fills it in. The V call is TRBV5-1, the J call TRBJ2-2; D perhaps matches TRBD1 (5 bases). The CDR3 is 15 residues long. The germline CDR1 and CDR2 sequences are SGHRS and YFSETQ. The V end lost 3 bases, the J end lost 1 base, and 10 bases lay between the germline ends. The covered CDR3 bases are TGCGCCAGCAGCTGGTCGACAGAGAACACCGGGGAG. It is translated as CASSWSTENTGE. The whole CDR3 sequence is CASSWSTENTGELFF.

A word on this clone: The CDR3 is cut off 3 residues early in the read; its end comes from the germline J gene. V gene TRBV18 combines with J gene TRBJ2-3; 8 bases are a match to TRBD2. Germline assignment: CDR1 KGHSH and CDR2 LQKENI. The CDR3 has 15 residues. V lost 2 bases and J lost 5; bases outside the gene matches: 6. The part of the CDR3 DNA that was read is TGTGCCAGCTCACCAAGCGGGAGTGGTGGAGATACG. It is translated as CASSPSGSGGDT. The complete CDR3 protein is CASSPSGSGGDTQYF.

As regards this clone: The read finishes 3 residues shy of the CDR3 end, and the germline J gene is used to complete it. The V and J genes are TRBV5-1 and TRBJ2-1; TRBD2 matches 12 bases. The germline V gene has CDR1 SGHRS and CDR2 YFSETQ. Losses at the gene ends were 4 bases for V and 9 bases for J; bases not matched to a gene: 11. The CDR3 runs 16 residues. The CDR3 sequence is CASSTSGGPMQLEQFF. The CDR3 bases that were read are TGCGCCAGCAGCACTAGCGGGGGGCCCATGCAGCTTGAG.

Details on this clone: The CDR3 end falls 3 residues outside the read, so it is completed with the germline J gene. The V gene is TRBV5-1, the J gene TRBJ1-1, with 8 bases matching TRBD1. The CDR3 extends over 15 amino acids. V was clipped by 0 bases and J by 1 base; unmatched bases: 2. The germline V gene encodes CDR1 SGHRS and CDR2 YFSETQ. CDR3 in amino acids: CASSLGGTGNTEAFF. CDR3 bases read: TGCGCCAGCAGCTTGGGGGGGACAGGGAACACTGAA.

As to this clone: The read falls 3 residues short of the CDR3 end, and the missing part is taken from the germline J gene. V is TRBV19 and J is TRBJ1-4, with D uncertain. The CDR3 has 13 amino acids. V gave up 5 bases and J gave up 3 bases, with 7 bases separating them. Germline lookup yields CDR1 LNHDA and CDR2 SQIVND (reference sequence). The CDR3 bases that were read are TGTGCCAGTAGTTTAAGCCCTAATGAAAAA. It specifies CASSLSPNEK. The whole CDR3 sequence is CASSLSPNEKLFF.

Turning to this clone: Sequencing ends 3 residues short of the CDR3 end; the germline J gene provides the rest. The chain is built from TRBV13 and TRBJ1-3; unclear D gene. The V gene's germline CDR1 is PRHDT and CDR2 FYEKMQ (reference sequence). The V end was cut by 2 bases, the J end by 2 bases, with 13 bases between. The CDR3 consists of 16 residues. The CDR3 protein is CASSLYSDFPGNTIYF. The sequenced part of the CDR3 DNA is TGTGCCAGCAGCTTATATAGCGACTTCCCTGGAAACACC.

Details on this clone: With the read ending 3 residues before the CDR3 end, the germline J gene is used to fill in that end. The chain couples TRBV18 to TRBJ2-1; TRBD1 matches at 8 bases. Germline lookup yields CDR1 KGHSH and CDR2 LQKENI. V was clipped by 2 bases and J by 8 bases; unmatched bases: 2. The CDR3 is made up of 13 amino acids. The CDR3 reads CASSPGQGYEQFF. CDR3 DNA, as far as it was read: TGTGCCAGCTCACCAGGACAGGGCTATGAG. The full variable domain, rest sourced from reference TRBV18 and TRBJ2-1, is NAGVMQNPRHLVRRRGQEARLRCSPMKGHSHVYWYRQLPEEGLKFMVYLQKENIIDESGMPKERFSAEFPKEGPSILRIQQVVRGDSAAYFCASSPGQGYEQFFGPGTRLTVL.

Concerning this clone: The CDR3 goes on 3 residues after the read ends, and that part is filled in from the germline J gene. The chain carries TRBV9 and TRBJ2-7; TRBD1 matches at 11 bases. V was clipped by 5 bases and J by 2 bases; unmatched bases: 3. The germline gives CDR1 SGDLS, CDR2 YYNGEE. The CDR3 is 14 residues long. CDR3 sequence: CASSVGQGAYEQYF. The CDR3 DNA, read in part, is TGTGCCAGCAGTGTGGGACAGGGGGCCTACGAG.

CDR3 DNA, as far as it was read: TGTGCCTGGAATGGTGGGGCCGGAGAGACC. Residues: CAWNGGAGET. The CDR3 as a whole reads CAWNGGAGETQYF. The chain links TRBV30 to TRBJ2-5; possibly TRBD1 for D (5 bases). The read terminates 3 residues ahead of where the CDR3 ends, so the germline J gene completes it. V was cut by 4 bases and J by 4 bases, with 13 bases left in between. CDR1 and CDR2 from the germline V gene are GTSNPN and SVGIG (reference sequence). The CDR3 is 13 residues long.

Remarks on this clone: Other DNA sequences in the sample encode the same CDR3. The CDR3 sequence is CASSLGSQETQYF. CDR3 DNA, as far as it was read: TGTGCCAGCAGCTTAGGCAGCCAAGAGACC. The genes are TRBV11-3 and TRBJ2-5; D unclear. The read gets to within 3 residues of the CDR3 end, and the germline J gene fills in the rest. V gave up 1 base and J gave up 1 base, with 4 bases separating them. Looked up from germline, CDR1 is SGHNT and CDR2 is YENEEA. The CDR3 is 13 residues long.